The 8 T cell receptor beta chains below all came from one sample that was sequenced in a study of blood T cell repertoires in COVID-19. Assay used: immunoSEQ multiplex PCR; TCRdb lists only in-frame clones, some missing. The sample consists of about 330,000 clones, 85% of them appearing once. Source material: peripheral blood. The receptors here all came from a human donor in a cohort sampled during active COVID-19.

The J gene is TRBJ2-7, the V gene TRBV25-1; 11 bases match TRBD2. V was clipped by 8 bases and J by 3 bases; unmatched bases: 9. The CDR3 covers 15 residues. CDR1 and CDR2 from the germline V gene are MGHDK and SYGVNS. The CDR3 loop is CASLDSGGAGYEQYF. Written as DNA, the CDR3 is TGTGCCAGCCTCGATAGCGGGGGGGCCGGCTACGAGCAGTACTTC.

The rearrangement links TRBV4-1 to TRBJ2-7; 11 nucleotides match TRBD1. Trimming took 3 bases from V and 2 from J; bases not matched to a gene: 3. The CDR3 totals 15 residues. Germline CDR1 MGHRA, CDR2 YSYEKL. CDR3 sequence: CASSHEGQGAYEQYF. In DNA form, the CDR3 reads TGCGCCAGCAGCCACGAGGGACAGGGGGCCTACGAGCAGTACTTC.

The gene calls are TRBV24-1 and TRBJ2-3, with a weak D call TRBD1 (6 bases). CDR3 length: 16 amino acids. Germline CDR1 KGHDR, CDR2 SFDVKD. Trimming stripped 0 bases from V and 5 bases from J, with 14 bases between. CDR3 sequence: CATSDLDRTSQDTQYF. The CDR3 bases are TGTGCCACCAGTGATTTGGACAGGACATCACAAGATACGCAGTATTTT.

This chain connects TRBV7-9 to TRBJ1-4; tentative D call: TRBD1 (6 bases). V lost 5 bases, J lost 7 bases, and 17 bases lay in between. This CDR3 spans 15 amino acids. Germline V gene lookup returns CDR1 SEHNR and CDR2 FQNEAQ (reference sequence). CDR3: CASSPPGGRGEKLFF. The CDR3 bases are TGTGCCAGCAGCCCCCCCGGGGGGCGAGGTGAAAAACTGTTTTTT.

The chain combines TRBV5-1 with TRBJ2-2, with D perhaps TRBD1 (6 bases). The CDR3 covers 18 residues. V was clipped by 1 base and J by 3 bases, with 19 bases between them. CDR1 and CDR2 from the germline V gene are SGHRS and YFSETQ. CDR3 DNA: TGCGCCAGCAGCTTGATTAGTCCCGGGACACCCGACACCGGGGAGCTGTTTTTT. Its translation: CASSLISPGTPDTGELFF.

The chain has TRBV12-3 or TRBV12-4 and TRBJ2-1; D is ambiguous. The ends were cut back, 8 bases at V and 5 bases at J, with 7 bases in the middle. The CDR3 loop spans 11 amino acids. The CDR3 reads CASSSDNEQFF. The CDR3 DNA reads TGTGCCAGCTCGTCGGACAATGAGCAGTTCTTC.

The chain couples TRBV30 to TRBJ1-1; 9 bases align to TRBD1. The CDR3 extends over 15 amino acids. The trim removed 2 bases at V and 8 bases at J, leaving 12 bases unmatched. From germline, CDR1 is GTSNPN and CDR2 SVGIG (reference sequence). CDR3 sequence: CAWSLLRDRASEAFF. The CDR3 DNA sequence: TGTGCCTGGAGTCTACTCCGGGACAGGGCTTCCGAAGCTTTCTTT.

This chain connects TRBV5-6 to TRBJ1-2, with D unresolved. The germline CDR1 and CDR2 sequences are SGHDT and YYEEEE. Deletions cut 5 bases from V and 1 base from J, with 12 bases between. This CDR3 comprises 14 residues. The CDR3 protein is CASRTGQINYGYTF. In DNA, the CDR3 is TGTGCCAGCAGGACGGGTCAAATTAACTATGGCTACACCTTC.